The text below deals with one T cell receptor beta chain. The antigen is unknown. Treatment indicated: oral pan-JAK inhibitor, 5-10 mg twice daily. Once RNA had been extracted, it was reverse transcribed into cDNA to act as the sequencing template. Clones were sequenced by immunoSEQ multiplex PCR, and TCRdb holds only the in-frame ones, with some missing. The repertoire holds under 350,000 clones, with 55% to 70% as singletons. The sample comes from a study of CD8+ T cells in alopecia areata. Findings and limits, study-wide: Scalp samples also yield sequences of resident alphabeta T cells from normal skin.

The sequence was collected from a human donor with alopecia areata. Source: CD4+ T cells sorted from blood, taken at week 24, from a patient treated with tofacitinib.

The CDR3 reads CAWMEGHYNSPLHF. CDR3 in DNA: TGTGCCTGGATGGAAGGCCACTATAATTCACCCCTCCACTTT. V usage is TRBV30 and J usage is TRBJ1-6; no clear D. Germline CDR1 and CDR2: GTSNPN and SVGIG (reference sequence). Trimming took off 4 bases at V and 3 bases at J, with 10 bases between the two ends. The CDR3 has 14 amino acids.